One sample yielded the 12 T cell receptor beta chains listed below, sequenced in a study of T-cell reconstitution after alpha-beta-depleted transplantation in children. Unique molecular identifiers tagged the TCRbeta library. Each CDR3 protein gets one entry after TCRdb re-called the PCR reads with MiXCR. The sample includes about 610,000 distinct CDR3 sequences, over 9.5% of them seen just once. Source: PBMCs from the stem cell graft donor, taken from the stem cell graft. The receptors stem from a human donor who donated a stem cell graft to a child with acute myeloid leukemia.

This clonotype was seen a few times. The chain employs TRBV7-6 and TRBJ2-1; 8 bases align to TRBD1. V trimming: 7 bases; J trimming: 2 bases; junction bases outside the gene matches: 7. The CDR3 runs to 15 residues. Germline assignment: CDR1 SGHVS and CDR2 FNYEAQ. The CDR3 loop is CASTSGQGTYNEQFF. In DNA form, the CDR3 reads TGTGCCAGCACCTCAGGACAGGGTACCTACAATGAGCAGTTCTTC.

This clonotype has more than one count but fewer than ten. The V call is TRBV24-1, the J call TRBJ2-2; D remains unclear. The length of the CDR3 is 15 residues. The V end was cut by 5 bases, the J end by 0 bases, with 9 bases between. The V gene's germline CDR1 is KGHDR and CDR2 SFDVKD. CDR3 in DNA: TGTGCCACCAGTGGATCCGCGGCGAACACCGGGGAGCTGTTTTTT. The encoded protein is CATSGSAANTGELFF.

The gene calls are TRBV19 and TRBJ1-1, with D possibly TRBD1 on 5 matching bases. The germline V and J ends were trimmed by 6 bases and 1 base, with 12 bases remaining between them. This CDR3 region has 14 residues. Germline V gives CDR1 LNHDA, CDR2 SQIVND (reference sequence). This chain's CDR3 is CASRPRDGNTEAFF. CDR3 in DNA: TGTGCCAGTAGGCCCCGGGACGGGAACACTGAAGCTTTCTTT.

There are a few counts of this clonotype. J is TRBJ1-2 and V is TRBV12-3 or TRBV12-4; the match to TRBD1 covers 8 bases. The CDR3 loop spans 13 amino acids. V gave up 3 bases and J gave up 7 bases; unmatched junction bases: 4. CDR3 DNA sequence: TGTGCCAGCAGTTTCGGACAGGGCGCTGGCTACACCTTC. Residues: CASSFGQGAGYTF.

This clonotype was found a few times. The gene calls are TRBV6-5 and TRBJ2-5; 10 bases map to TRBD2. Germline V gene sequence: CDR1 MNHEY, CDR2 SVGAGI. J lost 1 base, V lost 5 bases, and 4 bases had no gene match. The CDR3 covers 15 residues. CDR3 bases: TGTGCCAGCAGTAACCTAGCGGGGGTCCAAGAGACCCAGTACTTC. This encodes CASSNLAGVQETQYF.

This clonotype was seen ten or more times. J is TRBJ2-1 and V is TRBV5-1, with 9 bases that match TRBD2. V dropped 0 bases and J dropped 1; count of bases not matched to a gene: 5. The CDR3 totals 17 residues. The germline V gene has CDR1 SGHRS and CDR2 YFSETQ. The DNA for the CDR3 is TGCGCCAGCAGCTTGGGCGGCGGGGGGGTTTCCTACAATGAGCAGTTCTTC. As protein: CASSLGGGGVSYNEQFF. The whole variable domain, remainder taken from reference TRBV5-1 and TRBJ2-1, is KAGVTQTPRYLIKTRGQQVTLSCSPISGHRSVSWYQQTPGQGLQFLFEYFSETQRNKGNFPGRFSGRQFSNSRSEMNVSTLELGDSALYLCASSLGGGGVSYNEQFFGPGTRLTVL.

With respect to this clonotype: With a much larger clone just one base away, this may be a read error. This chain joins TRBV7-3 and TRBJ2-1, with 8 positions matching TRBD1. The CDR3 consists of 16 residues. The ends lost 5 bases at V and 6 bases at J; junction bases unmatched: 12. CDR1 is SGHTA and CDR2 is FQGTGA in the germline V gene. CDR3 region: CASSKTGQEIINEQFF. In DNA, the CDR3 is TGTGCCAGCAGCAAAACGGGACAGGAAATAATCAATGAGCAGTTCTTC. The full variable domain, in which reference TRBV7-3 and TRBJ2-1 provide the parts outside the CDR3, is GAGVSQTPSNKVTEKGKYVELRCDPISGHTALYWYRQSLGQGPEFLIYFQGTGAADDSGLPNDRFFAVRPEGSVSTLKIQRTERGDSAVYLCASSKTGQEIINEQFFGPGTRLTVL.

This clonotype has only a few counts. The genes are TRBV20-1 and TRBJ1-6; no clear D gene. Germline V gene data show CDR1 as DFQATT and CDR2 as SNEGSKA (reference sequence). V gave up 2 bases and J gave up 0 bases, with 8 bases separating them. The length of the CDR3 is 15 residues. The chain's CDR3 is CSARSQVSYNSPLHF. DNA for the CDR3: TGCAGTGCTAGAAGCCAGGTCTCCTATAATTCACCCCTCCACTTT.

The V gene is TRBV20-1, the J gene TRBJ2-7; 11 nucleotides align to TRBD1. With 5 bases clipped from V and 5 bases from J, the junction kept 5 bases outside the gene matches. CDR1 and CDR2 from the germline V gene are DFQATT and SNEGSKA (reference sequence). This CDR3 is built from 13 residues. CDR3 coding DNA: TGCAGTGCTCCGGGACAGGGGGGTGACGAGCAGTACTTC. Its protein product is CSAPGQGGDEQYF.

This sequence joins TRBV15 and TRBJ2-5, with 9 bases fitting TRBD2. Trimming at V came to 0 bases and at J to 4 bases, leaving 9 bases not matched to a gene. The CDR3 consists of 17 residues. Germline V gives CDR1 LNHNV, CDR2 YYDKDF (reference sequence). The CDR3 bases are TGTGCCACCAGCAGAGAAGCCGGGACTAGCAGGGGAGAGACCCAGTACTTC. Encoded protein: CATSREAGTSRGETQYF.

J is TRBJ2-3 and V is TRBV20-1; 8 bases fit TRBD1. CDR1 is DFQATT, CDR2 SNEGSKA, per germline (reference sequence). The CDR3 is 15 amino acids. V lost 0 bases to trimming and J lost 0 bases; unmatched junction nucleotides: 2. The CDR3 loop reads CSARDQGASTDTQYF. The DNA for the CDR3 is TGCAGTGCTAGAGATCAGGGGGCCAGCACAGATACGCAGTATTTT.

The CDR3 protein is CSVASGGVTEAFF. The DNA for the CDR3 is TGCAGCGTTGCATCAGGGGGCGTCACTGAAGCTTTCTTT. The chain joins TRBV29-1 to TRBJ1-1; 8 bases are shared with TRBD1. This CDR3 is 13 amino acids long. Germline CDR1 SQVTM, CDR2 ANQGSEA. The ends lost 4 bases at V and 4 bases at J; junction bases unmatched: 5. The complete variable domain, with remaining parts taken from reference TRBV29-1 and TRBJ1-1, reads SAVISQKPSRDICQRGTSLTIQCQVDSQVTMMFWYRQQPGQSLTLIATANQGSEATYESGFVIDKFPISRPNLTFSTLTVSNMSPEDSSIYLCSVASGGVTEAFFGQGTRLTVV.